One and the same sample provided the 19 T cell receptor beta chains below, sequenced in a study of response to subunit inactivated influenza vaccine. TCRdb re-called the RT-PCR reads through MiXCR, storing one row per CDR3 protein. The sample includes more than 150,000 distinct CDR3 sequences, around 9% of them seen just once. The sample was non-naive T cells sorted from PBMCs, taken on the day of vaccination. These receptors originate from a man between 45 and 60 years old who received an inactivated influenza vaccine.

CDR3 coding DNA: TGTGCCACCAGTCCCGGACAGGGAAGATGGACCGGGGAGCTGTTTTTT. The encoded protein is CATSPGQGRWTGELFF. The gene calls are TRBV24-1 and TRBJ2-2, with 8 bases matching TRBD1. The CDR3 extends over 16 amino acids. Germline trimming cut 6 bases from V and 5 bases from J; bases unmatched to any gene: 10. Germline V CDR1 and CDR2: KGHDR, SFDVKD.

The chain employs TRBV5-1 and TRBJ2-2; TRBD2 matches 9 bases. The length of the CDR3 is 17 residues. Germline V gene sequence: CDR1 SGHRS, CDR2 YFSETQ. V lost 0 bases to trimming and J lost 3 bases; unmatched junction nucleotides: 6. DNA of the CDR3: TGCGCCAGCAGCTTGGCCGGCGGGGGGGCCTACACCGGGGAGCTGTTTTTT. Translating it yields CASSLAGGGAYTGELFF.

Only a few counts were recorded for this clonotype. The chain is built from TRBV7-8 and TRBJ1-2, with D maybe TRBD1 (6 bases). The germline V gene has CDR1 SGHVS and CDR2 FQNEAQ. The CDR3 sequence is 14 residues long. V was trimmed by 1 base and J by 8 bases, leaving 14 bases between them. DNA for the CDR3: TGTGCCAGCAGCTTAGTCGGGGGGGCGGAGGGCTACACCTTC. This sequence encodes CASSLVGGAEGYTF.

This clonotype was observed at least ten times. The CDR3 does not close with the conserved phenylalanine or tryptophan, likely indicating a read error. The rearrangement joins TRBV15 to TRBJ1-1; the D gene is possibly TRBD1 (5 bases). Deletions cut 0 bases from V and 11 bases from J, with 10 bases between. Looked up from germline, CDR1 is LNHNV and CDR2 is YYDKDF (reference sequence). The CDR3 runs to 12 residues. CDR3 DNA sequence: TGTGCCACCAGCAGAGACGGGGACGGGGCTTTCCTT. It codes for CATSRDGDGAFL.

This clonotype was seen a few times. The CDR3 here is CASSQGLKQFF. The CDR3 region has the DNA TGTGCCAGCAGCCAGGGCTTGAAGCAGTTCTTC. This chain connects TRBV3-1 to TRBJ2-1, with D unresolved. The germline V and J ends were trimmed by 3 bases and 11 bases, with 8 bases remaining between them. CDR1 and CDR2 (germline): LGHDT, YNNKEL (reference sequence). CDR3 size: 11 residues.

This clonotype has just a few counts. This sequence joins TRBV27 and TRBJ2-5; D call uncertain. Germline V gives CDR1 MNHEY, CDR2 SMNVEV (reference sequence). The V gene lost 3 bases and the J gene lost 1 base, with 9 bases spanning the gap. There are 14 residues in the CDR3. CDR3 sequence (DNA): TGTGCCAGCAGTTTTCGAGGCAGCCAAGAGACCCAGTACTTC. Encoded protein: CASSFRGSQETQYF.

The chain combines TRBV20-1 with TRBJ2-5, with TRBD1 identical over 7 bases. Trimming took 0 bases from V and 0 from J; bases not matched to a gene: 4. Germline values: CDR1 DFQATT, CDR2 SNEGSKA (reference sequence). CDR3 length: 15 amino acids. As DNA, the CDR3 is TGCAGTGCTAGAGAGCCGACAGGGAACCAAGAGACCCAGTACTTC. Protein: CSAREPTGNQETQYF.

The CDR3 spells CASSLAGLAGGRTYNEQFF. In DNA, the CDR3 is TGTGCCAGCAGCTTGGCCGGACTAGCGGGGGGGCGAACCTACAATGAGCAGTTCTTC. The genes are TRBV5-4 and TRBJ2-1, with TRBD2 identical over 15 bases. Germline V gene lookup returns CDR1 SGHNT and CDR2 YYREEE (reference sequence). Germline trimming cut 0 bases from V and 2 bases from J; bases unmatched to any gene: 6. This CDR3 contains 19 residues.

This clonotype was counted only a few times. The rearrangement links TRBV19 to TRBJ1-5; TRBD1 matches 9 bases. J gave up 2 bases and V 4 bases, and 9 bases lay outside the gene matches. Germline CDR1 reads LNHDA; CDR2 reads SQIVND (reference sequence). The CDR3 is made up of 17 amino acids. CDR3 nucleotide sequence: TGTGCCAGTAGTAGTATAACAGGGGGCAGAGGCAATCAGCCCCAGCATTTT. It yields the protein CASSSITGGRGNQPQHF.

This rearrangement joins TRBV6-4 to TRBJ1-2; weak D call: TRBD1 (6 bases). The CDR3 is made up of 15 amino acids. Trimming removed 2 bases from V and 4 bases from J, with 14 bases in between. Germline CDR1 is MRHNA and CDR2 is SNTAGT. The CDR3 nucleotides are TGTGCCAGCAGTGACGGGGCGGGGGCCGGCTATGGCTACACCTTC. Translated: CASSDGAGAGYGYTF.

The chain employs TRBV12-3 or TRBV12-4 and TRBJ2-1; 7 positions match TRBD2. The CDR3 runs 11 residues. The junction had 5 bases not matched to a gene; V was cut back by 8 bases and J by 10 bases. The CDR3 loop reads CASLGTIEQFF. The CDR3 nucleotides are TGTGCCAGCCTGGGGACTATAGAGCAGTTCTTC.

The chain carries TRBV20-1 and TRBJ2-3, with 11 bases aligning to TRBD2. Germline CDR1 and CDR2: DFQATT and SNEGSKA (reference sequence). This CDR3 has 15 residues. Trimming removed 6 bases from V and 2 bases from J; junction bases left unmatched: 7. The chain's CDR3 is CSALTGLAVTDTQYF. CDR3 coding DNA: TGCAGTGCATTAACGGGACTAGCGGTCACAGATACGCAGTATTTT.

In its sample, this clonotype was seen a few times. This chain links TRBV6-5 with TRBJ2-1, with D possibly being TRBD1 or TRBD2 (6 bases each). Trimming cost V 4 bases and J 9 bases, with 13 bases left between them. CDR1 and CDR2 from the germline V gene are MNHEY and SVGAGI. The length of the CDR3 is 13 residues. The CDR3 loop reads CASSSDRRGEQFF. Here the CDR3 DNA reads TGTGCCAGCAGTTCCGACAGGCGGGGTGAGCAGTTCTTC.

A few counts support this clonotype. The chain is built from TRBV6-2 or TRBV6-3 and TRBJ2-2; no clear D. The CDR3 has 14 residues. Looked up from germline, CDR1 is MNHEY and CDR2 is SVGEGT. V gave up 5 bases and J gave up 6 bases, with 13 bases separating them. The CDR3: CASSTYLDPGELFF. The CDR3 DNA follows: TGTGCCAGCAGTACCTACCTAGACCCCGGGGAGCTGTTTTTT.

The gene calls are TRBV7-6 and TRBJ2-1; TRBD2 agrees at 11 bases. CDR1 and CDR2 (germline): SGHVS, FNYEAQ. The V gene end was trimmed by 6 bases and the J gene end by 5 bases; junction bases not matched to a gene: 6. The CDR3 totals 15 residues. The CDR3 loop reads CASSFTSGRDNEQFF. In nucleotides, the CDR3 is TGTGCCAGCAGTTTTACTAGCGGGAGAGACAATGAGCAGTTCTTC.

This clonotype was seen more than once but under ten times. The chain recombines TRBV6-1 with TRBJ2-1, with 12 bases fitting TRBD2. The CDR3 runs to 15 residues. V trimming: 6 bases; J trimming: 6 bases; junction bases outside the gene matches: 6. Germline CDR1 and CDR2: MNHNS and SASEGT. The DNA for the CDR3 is TGTGCCAGCAGGACTAGCGGGAGAATCCGCAATGAGCAGTTCTTC. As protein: CASRTSGRIRNEQFF.

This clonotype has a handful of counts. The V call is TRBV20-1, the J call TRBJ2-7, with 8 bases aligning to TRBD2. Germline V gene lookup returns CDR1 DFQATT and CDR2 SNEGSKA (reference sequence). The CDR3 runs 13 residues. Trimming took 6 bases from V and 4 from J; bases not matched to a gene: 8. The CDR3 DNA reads TGCAGTGCCGGGGGGGGATCGACGTACGAGCAGTACTTC. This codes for CSAGGGSTYEQYF.

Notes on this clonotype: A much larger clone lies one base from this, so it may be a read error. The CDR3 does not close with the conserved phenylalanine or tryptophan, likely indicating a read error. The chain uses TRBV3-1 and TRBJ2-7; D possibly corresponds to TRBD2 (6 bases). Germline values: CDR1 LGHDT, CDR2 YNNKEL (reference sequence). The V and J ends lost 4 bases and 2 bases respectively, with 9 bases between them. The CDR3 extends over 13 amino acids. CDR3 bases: TGTGCCAGCAGCCTGCGGGGCACCTACGAGCAGTACTTA. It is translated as CASSLRGTYEQYL.

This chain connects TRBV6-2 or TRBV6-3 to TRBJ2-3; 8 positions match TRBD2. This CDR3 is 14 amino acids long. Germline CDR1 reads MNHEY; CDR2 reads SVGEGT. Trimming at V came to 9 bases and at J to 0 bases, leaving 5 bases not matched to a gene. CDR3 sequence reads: CASKRGYSTDTQYF. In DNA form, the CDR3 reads TGTGCCAGTAAGCGGGGGTATAGCACAGATACGCAGTATTTT.